One sample yielded the 2 T cell receptor beta chains listed below, sequenced in a study of response to subunit inactivated influenza vaccine. TCRdb processed the RT-PCR reads anew with MiXCR; each CDR3 protein has one entry. The sample holds about 570,000 distinct CDR3 sequences; 11% are singletons and the top ten take approximately 10%. These sequences were also reported in another study, on T cells expressing NK-cell markers. From that paper: Generation of TCR beta cDNA was performed by 5'RACE template switching incorporating UMIs.

This sample comprised PBMCs from blood, obtained on the day of vaccination. Receptors originate from a man over 45 who received an inactivated influenza vaccine.

This clonotype came up a few times. The chain employs TRBV18 and TRBJ2-5; the D gene could be TRBD1 or TRBD2 (5 bases each). The CDR3 covers 17 residues. CDR1 and CDR2 (germline): KGHSH, LQKENI. The V and J ends lost 3 bases and 1 base respectively, with 18 bases between them. The CDR3 protein is CASSPFSGTGRQETQYF. The CDR3 DNA sequence: TGTGCCAGCTCACCGTTCTCAGGGACGGGGCGCCAAGAGACCCAGTACTTC.

The chain uses TRBV12-3 or TRBV12-4 and TRBJ2-6; the D is unclear. The CDR3 covers 15 residues. V dropped 10 bases and J dropped 0 bases, with 13 bases sitting between them. DNA for the CDR3: TGTGCCACCGCACCGGCCCTCTCTGGGGCCAACGTCCTGACTTTC. Translation: CATAPALSGANVLTF.